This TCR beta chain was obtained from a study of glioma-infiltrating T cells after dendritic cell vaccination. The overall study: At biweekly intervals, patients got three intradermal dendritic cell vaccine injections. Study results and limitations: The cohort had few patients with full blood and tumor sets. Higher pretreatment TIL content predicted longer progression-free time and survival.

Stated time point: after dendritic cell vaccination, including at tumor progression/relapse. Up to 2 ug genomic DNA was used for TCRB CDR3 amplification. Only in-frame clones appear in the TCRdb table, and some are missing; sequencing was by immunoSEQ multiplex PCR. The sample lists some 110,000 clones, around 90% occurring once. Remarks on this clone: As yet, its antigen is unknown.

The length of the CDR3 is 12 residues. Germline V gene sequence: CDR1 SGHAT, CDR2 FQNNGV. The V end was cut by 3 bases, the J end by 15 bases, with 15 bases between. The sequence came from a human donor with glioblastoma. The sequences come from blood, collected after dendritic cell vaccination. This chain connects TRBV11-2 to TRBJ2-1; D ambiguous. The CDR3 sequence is CASSFLGQIAFF. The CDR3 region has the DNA TGTGCCAGCAGCTTCCTTGGGCAAATTGCGTTCTTC.